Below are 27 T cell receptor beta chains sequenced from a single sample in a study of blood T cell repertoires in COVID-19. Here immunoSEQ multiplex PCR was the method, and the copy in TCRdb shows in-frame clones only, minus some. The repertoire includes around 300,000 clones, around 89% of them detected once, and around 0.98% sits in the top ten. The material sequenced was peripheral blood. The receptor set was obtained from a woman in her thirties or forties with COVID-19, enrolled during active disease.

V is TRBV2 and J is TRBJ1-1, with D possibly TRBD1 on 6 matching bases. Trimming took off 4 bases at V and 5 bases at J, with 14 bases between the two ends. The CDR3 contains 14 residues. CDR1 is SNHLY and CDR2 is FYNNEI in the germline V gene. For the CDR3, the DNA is TGTGCCAGCAGTGCAAGCGGGGGGCAGACTGAAGCTTTCTTT. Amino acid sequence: CASSASGGQTEAFF.

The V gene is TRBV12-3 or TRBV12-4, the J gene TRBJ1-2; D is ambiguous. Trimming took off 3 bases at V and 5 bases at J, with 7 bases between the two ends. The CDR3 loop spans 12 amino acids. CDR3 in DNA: TGTGCCAGCAGTTTTTTAGATTATGGCTACACCTTC. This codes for CASSFLDYGYTF.

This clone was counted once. CDR3 in DNA: TGTGCCAGCAGTTTTACGGCAGGAACAGGGGGGGATGGCTACACCTTC. As protein: CASSFTAGTGGDGYTF. V usage is TRBV6-5 and J usage is TRBJ1-2, with TRBD1 matching over 8 bases. The CDR3 totals 16 residues. Germline V gene data show CDR1 as MNHEY and CDR2 as SVGAGI. With 4 bases clipped from V and 6 bases from J, the junction kept 13 bases outside the gene matches.

CDR3 in amino acids: CASGFVSDRGYEQYF. In DNA, the CDR3 is TGTGCTAGTGGTTTTGTTTCGGACAGGGGCTACGAGCAGTACTTC. The gene calls are TRBV12-5 and TRBJ2-7; 9 nucleotides agree with TRBD1. V dropped 3 bases and J dropped 3; count of bases not matched to a gene: 6. The length of the CDR3 is 15 residues. Germline V gene lookup returns CDR1 LGHNT and CDR2 FRNRAP.

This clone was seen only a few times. This CDR3 is CASRNNRGLEQYF. The DNA for the CDR3 is TGTGCCAGCAGGAATAACAGGGGACTCGAGCAGTACTTC. The chain links TRBV5-4 to TRBJ2-7, with D possibly being TRBD1 (7 bases). The CDR3 is 13 amino acids. V gave up 5 bases and J gave up 6 bases, with 15 bases separating them. Germline V gene lookup returns CDR1 SGHNT and CDR2 YYREEE (reference sequence).

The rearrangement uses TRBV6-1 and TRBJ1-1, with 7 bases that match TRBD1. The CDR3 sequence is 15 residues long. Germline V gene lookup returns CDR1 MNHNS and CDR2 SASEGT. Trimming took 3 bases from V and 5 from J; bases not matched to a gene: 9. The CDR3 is CASSERQGPQTEAFF. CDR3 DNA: TGTGCCAGCAGTGAGAGACAGGGACCGCAGACTGAAGCTTTCTTT.

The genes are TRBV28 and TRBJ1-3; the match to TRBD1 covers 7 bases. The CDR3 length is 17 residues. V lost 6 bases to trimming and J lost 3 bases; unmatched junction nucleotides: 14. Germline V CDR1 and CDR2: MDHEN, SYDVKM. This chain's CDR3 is CASRSSKGARYGNTIYF. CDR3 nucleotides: TGTGCCAGCAGATCAAGTAAGGGGGCGAGATATGGAAACACCATATATTTT.

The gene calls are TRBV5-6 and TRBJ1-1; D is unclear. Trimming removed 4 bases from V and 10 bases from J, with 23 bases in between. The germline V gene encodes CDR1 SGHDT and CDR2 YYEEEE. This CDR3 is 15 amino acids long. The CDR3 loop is CASSTRPGGSFVAFF. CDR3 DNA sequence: TGTGCCAGCAGCACAAGGCCAGGAGGGAGCTTTGTAGCTTTCTTT.

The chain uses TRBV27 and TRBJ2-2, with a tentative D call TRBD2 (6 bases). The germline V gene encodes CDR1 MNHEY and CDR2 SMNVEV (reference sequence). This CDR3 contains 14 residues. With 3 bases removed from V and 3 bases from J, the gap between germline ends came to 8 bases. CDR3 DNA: TGTGCCAGCAGTTTCGGGGGACACACCGGGGAGCTGTTTTTT. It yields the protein CASSFGGHTGELFF.

CDR3: CASSFQGLNTEAFF. CDR3 nucleotides: TGTGCCAGCAGCTTCCAGGGCCTGAACACTGAAGCTTTCTTT. V is TRBV7-9 and J is TRBJ1-1; D is perhaps TRBD1 (5 bases). V dropped 3 bases and J dropped 0 bases, with 8 bases sitting between them. CDR1 and CDR2 from the germline V gene are SEHNR and FQNEAQ (reference sequence). This CDR3 has 14 residues.

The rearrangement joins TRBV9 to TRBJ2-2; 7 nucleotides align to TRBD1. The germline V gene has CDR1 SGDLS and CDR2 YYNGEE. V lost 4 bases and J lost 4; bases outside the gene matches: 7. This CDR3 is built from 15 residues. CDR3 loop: CASSRPGQITGELFF. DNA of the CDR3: TGTGCCAGCAGCCGACCGGGACAGATCACCGGGGAGCTGTTTTTT.

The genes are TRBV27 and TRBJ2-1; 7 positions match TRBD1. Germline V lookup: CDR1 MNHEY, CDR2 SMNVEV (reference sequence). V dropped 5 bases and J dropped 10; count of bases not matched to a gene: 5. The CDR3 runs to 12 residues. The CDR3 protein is CASSPSDREQFF. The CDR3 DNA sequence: TGTGCCAGCAGTCCCTCGGACAGGGAGCAGTTCTTC.

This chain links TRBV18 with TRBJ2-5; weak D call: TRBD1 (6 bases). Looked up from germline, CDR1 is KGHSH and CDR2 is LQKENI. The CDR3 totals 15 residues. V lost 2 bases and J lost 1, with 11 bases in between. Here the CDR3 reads CASSPSTGLQETQYF. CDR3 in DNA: TGTGCCAGCTCACCAAGCACAGGGCTCCAAGAGACCCAGTACTTC.

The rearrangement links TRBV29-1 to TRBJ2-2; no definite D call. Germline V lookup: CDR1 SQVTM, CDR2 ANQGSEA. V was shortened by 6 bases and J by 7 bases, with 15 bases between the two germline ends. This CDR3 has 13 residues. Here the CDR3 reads CSVTRSANGELFF. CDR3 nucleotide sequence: TGCAGCGTCACGAGGTCAGCCAACGGGGAGCTGTTTTTT.

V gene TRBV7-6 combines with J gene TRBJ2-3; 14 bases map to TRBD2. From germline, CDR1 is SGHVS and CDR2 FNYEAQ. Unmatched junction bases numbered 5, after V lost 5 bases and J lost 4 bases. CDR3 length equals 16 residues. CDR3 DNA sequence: TGTGCCAGCAGCCCGGGGACTAGCGGGAGCTCAGATACGCAGTATTTT. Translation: CASSPGTSGSSDTQYF.

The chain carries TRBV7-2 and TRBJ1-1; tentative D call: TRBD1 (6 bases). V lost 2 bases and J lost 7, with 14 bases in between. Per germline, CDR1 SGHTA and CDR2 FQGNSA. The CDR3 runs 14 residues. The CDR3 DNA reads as TGTGCCAGCAGCTTACACAGGCAGGGGATTGAAGCTTTCTTT. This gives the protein CASSLHRQGIEAFF.

The CDR3 DNA sequence: TGTGCCAGCTCACCCCAGGAGGCGGCGAACACTGAAGCTTTCTTT. This sequence encodes CASSPQEAANTEAFF. This chain joins TRBV18 and TRBJ1-1; D remains unclear. This CDR3 has 15 residues. Trimming left V 3 bases short and J 1 base short, with 12 bases between. Germline V gene lookup returns CDR1 KGHSH and CDR2 LQKENI.

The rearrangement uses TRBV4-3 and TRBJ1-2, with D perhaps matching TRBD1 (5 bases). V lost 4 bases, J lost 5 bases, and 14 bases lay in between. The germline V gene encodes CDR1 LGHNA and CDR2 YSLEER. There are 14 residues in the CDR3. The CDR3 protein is CASSRDGGTYGYTF. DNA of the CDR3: TGCGCCAGCAGCCGGGACGGGGGGACGTATGGCTACACCTTC.

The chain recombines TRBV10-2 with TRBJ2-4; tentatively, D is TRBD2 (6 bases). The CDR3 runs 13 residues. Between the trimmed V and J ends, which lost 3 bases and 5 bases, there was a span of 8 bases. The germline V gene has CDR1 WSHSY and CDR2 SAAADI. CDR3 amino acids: CASSESGQNIQYF. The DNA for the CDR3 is TGCGCCAGCAGTGAAAGCGGGCAAAACATTCAGTACTTC.

In DNA form, the CDR3 reads TGTGCCAGCAGTTTTCTTCCGGGACAGGGAAACTATGGCTACACCTTC. Protein sequence: CASSFLPGQGNYGYTF. The chain combines TRBV27 with TRBJ1-2; 9 nucleotides align to TRBD1. CDR1 is MNHEY, CDR2 SMNVEV, per germline (reference sequence). The CDR3 has 16 amino acids. V gave up 3 bases and J gave up 2 bases; unmatched junction bases: 7.

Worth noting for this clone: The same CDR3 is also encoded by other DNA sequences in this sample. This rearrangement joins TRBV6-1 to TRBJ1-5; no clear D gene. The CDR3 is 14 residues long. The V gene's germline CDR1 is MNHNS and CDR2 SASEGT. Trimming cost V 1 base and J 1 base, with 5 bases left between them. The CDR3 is CASSEGSSNQPQHF. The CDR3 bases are TGTGCCAGCAGTGAAGGGAGCAGCAATCAGCCCCAGCATTTT.

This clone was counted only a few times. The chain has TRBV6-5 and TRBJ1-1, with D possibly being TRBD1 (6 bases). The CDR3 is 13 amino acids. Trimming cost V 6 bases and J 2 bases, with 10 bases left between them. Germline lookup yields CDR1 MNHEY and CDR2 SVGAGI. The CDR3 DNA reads TGTGCCAGCAGCCCACAGGGTAACACTGAAGCTTTCTTT. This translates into CASSPQGNTEAFF.

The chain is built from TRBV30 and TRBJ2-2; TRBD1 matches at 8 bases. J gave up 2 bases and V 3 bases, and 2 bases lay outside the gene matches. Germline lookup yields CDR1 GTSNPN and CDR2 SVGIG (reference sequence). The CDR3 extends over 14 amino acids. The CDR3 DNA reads TGTGCCTGGAGGACAGGGGTTAACACCGGGGAGCTGTTTTTT. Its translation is CAWRTGVNTGELFF.

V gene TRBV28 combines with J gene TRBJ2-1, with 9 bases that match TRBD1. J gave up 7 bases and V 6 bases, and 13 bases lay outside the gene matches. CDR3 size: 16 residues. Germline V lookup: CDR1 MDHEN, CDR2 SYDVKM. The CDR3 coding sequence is TGTGCCAGCAGGCCCGATCCGGGACAGGGTAAGAATGAGCAGTTCTTC. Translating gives CASRPDPGQGKNEQFF.

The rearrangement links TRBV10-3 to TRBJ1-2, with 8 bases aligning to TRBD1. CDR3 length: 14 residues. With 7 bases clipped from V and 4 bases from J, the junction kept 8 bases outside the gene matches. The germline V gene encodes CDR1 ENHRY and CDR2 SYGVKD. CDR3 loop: CAITPDRVGYGYTF. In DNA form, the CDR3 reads TGTGCCATCACTCCGGACAGGGTTGGCTATGGCTACACCTTC.

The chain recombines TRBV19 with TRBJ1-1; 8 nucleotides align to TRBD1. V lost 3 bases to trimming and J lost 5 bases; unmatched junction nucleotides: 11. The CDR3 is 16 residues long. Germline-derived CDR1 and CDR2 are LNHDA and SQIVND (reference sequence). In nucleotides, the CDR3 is TGTGCCAGTAGTATCCCGTCCGGACAGGGAGGTACTGAAGCTTTCTTT. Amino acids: CASSIPSGQGGTEAFF.

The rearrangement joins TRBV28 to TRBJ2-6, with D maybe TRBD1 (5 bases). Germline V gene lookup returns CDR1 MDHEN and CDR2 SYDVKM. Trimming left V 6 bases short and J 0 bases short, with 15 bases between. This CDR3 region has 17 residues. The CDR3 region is CASSRLTGASGANVLTF. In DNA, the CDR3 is TGTGCCAGCAGCCGACTTACAGGTGCCTCTGGGGCCAACGTCCTGACTTTC.